The following is a T cell receptor beta chain sequence with its context. Its antigen is still unknown. The sample belongs to a study of cytomegalovirus exposure and HLA in healthy donors. The CDR3 totals 15 residues. V lost 7 bases, J lost 3 bases, and 6 bases stayed unmatched. Germline assignment: CDR1 SNHLY and CDR2 FYNNEI. It was with 60 Vbeta and 13 Jbeta primers that the PCR ran. Using immunoSEQ multiplex PCR, the repertoire was profiled, and TCRdb retains in-frame clones only, with some absent. The sample shows about 110,000 clones, over 65% of them seen only once. General study points: Later analysis demonstrated an association between a missense DCLRE1C variant and TCR beta V- and J-gene trimming.

The chain has TRBV2 and TRBJ2-7, with 13 bases lining up with TRBD2. The sample consisted of PBMCs. This TCR derives from a man between 25 and 39 years old in good health and CMV-seropositive. The CDR3 bases are TGTGCCAGCACAGTGACTAGCGGGGGGAACTACGAGCAGTACTTC. Its translation is CASTVTSGGNYEQYF.